The T cell receptor (beta chain) described here comes from a study of T cells in tuberculosis. CDR1 is SNHLY and CDR2 is FYNNEI in the germline V gene. The CDR3 extends over 20 amino acids. Trimming took off 0 bases at V and 1 base at J, with 24 bases between the two ends. After thawing and overnight rest, PBMC were stained with GMM-loaded CD1B tetramer, viability dye and anti-CD3 for sorting. CD1B tetramers were loaded with Rhodococcus equi-derived C32 glucose monomycolate. CD14-expressing monocytes were removed from PBMC before cryopreservation and sorting. Clones were read by immunoSEQ multiplex PCR, and TCRdb kept only the in-frame ones, dropping some. This table holds about 54,000 clones, roughly 88% found once.

The chain couples TRBV2 to TRBJ2-5, with D perhaps matching TRBD1 (6 bases). Sample: CD1b-GMM tetramer-negative cells sorted from PBMCs. This TCR was sampled from an adult woman with latent tuberculosis. The CDR3 bases are TGTGCCAGCAGTGAAGCGGTTGGCGAACAAATCAGGGGTCCCCAAGAGACCCAGTACTTC. Translation: CASSEAVGEQIRGPQETQYF.